This entry features one T cell receptor (beta chain) sequence. Its specificity is not known. PCR primers comprised 60 Vbeta and 13 Jbeta primers. Sequencing was performed with immunoSEQ multiplex PCR; in TCRdb, only in-frame clones are kept and a portion is missing. This table holds over 150,000 clones, around 70% found once. Trimming shortened V by 1 base and J by 1 base, and 9 bases separated the two germline ends. Germline V lookup: CDR1 SGHAT, CDR2 FQNNGV. The CDR3 runs to 15 residues. The sample originates from a study of cytomegalovirus exposure and HLA in healthy donors. Study at large: Early released data had tens of millions of unique TCRs, all coming from HLA-typed donors.

Study-level results: Relative to equally common others, HLA-associated TCR beta chains showed greater clonal expansion in a later analysis. Prior analysis indicated that the majority of TCR beta V segments exhibited productivity approximately 90% or approximately 30% of the time. Certain indistinguishable V segments, among them TRBV6-2 and TRBV6-3, were excluded.

This TCR derives from a male donor in good health and CMV-seronegative. The sequencing sample was made of PBMCs. V is TRBV11-2 and J is TRBJ2-3; perhaps TRBD2 as D (5 bases). The CDR3 DNA reads TGTGCCAGCAGCTTAGGAGGGCGTCGCACAGATACGCAGTATTTT. Encoded protein: CASSLGGRRTDTQYF. The full variable domain, with the rest looked up from reference TRBV11-2 and TRBJ2-3, is EAGVAQSPRYKIIEKRQSVAFWCNPISGHATLYWYQQILGQGPKLLIQFQNNGVVDDSQLPKDRFSAERLKGVDSTLKIQPAKLEDSAVYLCASSLGGRRTDTQYFGPGTRLTVL.